The 15 T cell receptor beta chains below come from one sample, sequenced in a study of T cell changes during pregnancy in multiple sclerosis. Profiling relied on immunoSEQ multiplex PCR, and the TCRdb table lists in-frame clones only, not all of them. The data hold around 100,000 clones, with 94% observed a single time. The material sequenced was peripheral blood, taken before pregnancy. The receptors here all came from a female donor with multiple sclerosis, enrolled in a pregnancy study.

This chain links TRBV6-6 with TRBJ2-3, with 7 bases matching TRBD1. The junction had 11 bases not matched to a gene; V was cut back by 6 bases and J by 14 bases. In germline, CDR1 is MNHNY, CDR2 SVGAGI (reference sequence). The CDR3 consists of 12 residues. The CDR3 is CASRSGGIDSYF. The CDR3 bases are TGTGCCAGCAGGTCAGGGGGTATAGACTCGTATTTT.

The chain couples TRBV10-3 to TRBJ1-1; 8 nucleotides line up with TRBD1. This CDR3 spans 14 amino acids. Per the germline V gene, CDR1 is ENHRY and CDR2 is SYGVKD. V was clipped by 6 bases and J by 0 bases; unmatched bases: 3. The CDR3 nucleotides are TGTGCCATCAGGGCAGGGGGCTTGAACACTGAAGCTTTCTTT. This translates into CAIRAGGLNTEAFF.

Written as DNA, the CDR3 is TGTGCCAGCAGCCAGGGGTTAGCGGAAGAGACCCAGTACTTC. It translates to CASSQGLAEETQYF. V usage is TRBV4-2 and J usage is TRBJ2-5, with D perhaps matching TRBD2 (6 bases). The CDR3 consists of 14 residues. V dropped 3 bases and J dropped 3 bases, with 11 bases sitting between them. Germline V gene data show CDR1 as LGHNA and CDR2 as YNFKEQ.

V is TRBV2 and J is TRBJ1-4; possible D gene TRBD1, 6 bases. V was pared by 7 bases and J by 0 bases, with 15 bases between. This CDR3 region has 16 residues. The V gene's germline CDR1 is SNHLY and CDR2 FYNNEI. This CDR3 reads CASTLRGAATNEKLFF. The CDR3 DNA reads as TGTGCCAGCACCCTGCGGGGGGCGGCAACTAATGAAAAACTGTTTTTT.

CDR3 amino acids: CASSVFLAGGPNEQFF. The CDR3, as DNA: TGTGCCAGCAGCGTATTCCTAGCGGGAGGGCCCAATGAGCAGTTCTTC. The V call is TRBV9, the J call TRBJ2-1, with 12 bases that match TRBD2. The junction had 5 bases not matched to a gene; V was cut back by 1 base and J by 6 bases. There are 16 residues in the CDR3. Germline V gene sequence: CDR1 SGDLS, CDR2 YYNGEE.

J is TRBJ2-3 and V is TRBV4-3; no definite D call. Trimming cost V 0 bases and J 1 base, with 11 bases left between them. Germline values: CDR1 LGHNA, CDR2 YSLEER. The CDR3 sequence is 16 residues long. The DNA of the CDR3 is TGCGCCAGCAGCCAAGATCCGGCAGGCGGCACAGATACGCAGTATTTT. This gives the protein CASSQDPAGGTDTQYF.

The rearrangement joins TRBV30 to TRBJ2-7; D not certain. V lost 0 bases, J lost 5 bases, and 8 bases lay in between. Germline-derived CDR1 and CDR2 are GTSNPN and SVGIG (reference sequence). The CDR3 spans 12 residues. The CDR3 spells CAWSVNGDEQYF. For the CDR3, the DNA is TGTGCCTGGAGTGTAAACGGTGACGAGCAGTACTTC.

The CDR3 sequence is CASSSGQVGIGKLFF. In nucleotides, the CDR3 is TGTGCCAGCAGCTCAGGACAGGTCGGTATCGGAAAACTGTTTTTT. This sequence joins TRBV13 and TRBJ1-4; 7 nucleotides match TRBD1. This CDR3 region has 15 residues. The ends lost 4 bases at V and 10 bases at J; junction bases unmatched: 12. Germline V lookup: CDR1 PRHDT, CDR2 FYEKMQ (reference sequence).

V and J are TRBV5-1 and TRBJ1-1; D is perhaps TRBD1 (5 bases). CDR1 and CDR2 (germline): SGHRS, YFSETQ. The CDR3 loop spans 14 amino acids. V was trimmed by 2 bases and J by 1 base, leaving 9 bases between them. The CDR3 sequence: CASSLLGENTEAFF. The CDR3 DNA follows: TGCGCCAGCAGCTTATTAGGGGAGAACACTGAAGCTTTCTTT.

The chain recombines TRBV5-6 with TRBJ2-7; a possible D gene is TRBD2 (6 bases). The CDR3 runs to 15 residues. The germline V and J ends were trimmed by 3 bases and 0 bases, with 13 bases remaining between them. Per germline, CDR1 SGHDT and CDR2 YYEEEE. As DNA, the CDR3 is TGTGCCAGCAGCTCCCCCCTGACTAGCTCCTACGAGCAGTACTTC. Protein product: CASSSPLTSSYEQYF.

V usage is TRBV5-1 and J usage is TRBJ2-7; no definite D call. CDR3 length equals 15 residues. CDR1 is SGHRS and CDR2 is YFSETQ in the germline V gene. V was cut by 4 bases and J by 2 bases, with 16 bases left in between. The CDR3 sequence is CASSLAAGQTYEQYF. The CDR3 DNA sequence: TGCGCCAGCAGCCTGGCCGCTGGGCAGACCTACGAGCAGTACTTC.

In DNA form, the CDR3 reads TGTGCCAGCAGTTTTCAGGGGGGCTACGAGCAGTACTTC. This sequence encodes CASSFQGGYEQYF. The chain joins TRBV6-5 to TRBJ2-7; D is perhaps TRBD1 (7 bases). The CDR3 consists of 13 residues. CDR1 is MNHEY, CDR2 SVGAGI, per germline. V shed 4 bases and J shed 3 bases, with 10 bases lying between them.

The chain recombines TRBV4-1 with TRBJ2-7; a weak D match, TRBD2 (6 bases). CDR1 and CDR2 (germline): MGHRA, YSYEKL. V was trimmed by 0 bases and J by 6 bases, leaving 15 bases between them. This CDR3 is built from 15 residues. The CDR3 here is CASSQEGRGSGEQYF. Here the CDR3 DNA reads TGCGCCAGCAGCCAAGAGGGGCGGGGTAGCGGCGAGCAGTACTTC.

The chain employs TRBV7-8 and TRBJ1-4; 7 bases line up with TRBD1. Germline trimming cut 4 bases from V and 5 bases from J; bases unmatched to any gene: 13. The CDR3 is 17 amino acids. Germline CDR1 is SGHVS and CDR2 is FQNEAQ. The CDR3: CASSSLTGRRRNEKLFF. CDR3 DNA: TGTGCCAGCAGCTCCCTGACAGGGAGGAGAAGAAATGAAAAACTGTTTTTT.

V usage is TRBV9 and J usage is TRBJ2-5; a possible D gene is TRBD1 (6 bases). Per the germline V gene, CDR1 is SGDLS and CDR2 is YYNGEE. V lost 3 bases to trimming and J lost 1 base, with 10 bases between them. The CDR3 is 14 residues long. The CDR3 here is CASSASTGQETQYF. The CDR3, as DNA: TGTGCCAGCAGCGCATCGACAGGCCAAGAGACCCAGTACTTC.